This T cell receptor (beta chain) was obtained from a study of CD8 T cells in Susac syndrome. The RNA, about 0.45 to 1 ug, was put through reverse transcription using random hexamers. TCRdb itself ran the immunoSEQ multiplex PCR reads through MiXCR, one entry per CDR3 protein. The repertoire holds about 120,000 distinct CDR3 sequences, with around 96% as singletons. V lost 5 bases and J 0 bases, leaving 14 bases between the germline ends. This CDR3 contains 16 residues. Germline-derived CDR1 and CDR2 are DFQATT and SNEGSKA (reference sequence). This receptor was obtained from a human donor with Susac syndrome. The sequenced sample was CD8+ T cells from PBMCs. V gene TRBV20-1 combines with J gene TRBJ2-6; D call uncertain. CDR3 sequence reads: CSAGIPRSSGANVLTF. The CDR3 DNA reads TGCAGTGCTGGAATACCCAGGAGCTCTGGGGCCAACGTCCTGACTTTC.